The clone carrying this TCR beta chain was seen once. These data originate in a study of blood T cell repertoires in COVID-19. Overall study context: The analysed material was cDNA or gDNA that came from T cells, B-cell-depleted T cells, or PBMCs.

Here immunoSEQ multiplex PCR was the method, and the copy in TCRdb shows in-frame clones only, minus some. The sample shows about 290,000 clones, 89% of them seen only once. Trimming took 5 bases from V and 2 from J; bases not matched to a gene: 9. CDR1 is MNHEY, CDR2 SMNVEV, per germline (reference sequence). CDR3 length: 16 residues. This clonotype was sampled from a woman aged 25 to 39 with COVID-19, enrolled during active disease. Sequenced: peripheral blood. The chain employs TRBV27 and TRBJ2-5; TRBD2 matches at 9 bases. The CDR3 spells CASSASSGELQETQYF. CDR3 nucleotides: TGTGCCAGCAGTGCATCTAGCGGGGAATTACAAGAGACCCAGTACTTC.